Shown below are 26 T cell receptor beta chains from a single sample sequenced in a study of T cell changes during pregnancy in multiple sclerosis. The method was immunoSEQ multiplex PCR; TCRdb's version includes in-frame clones alone and lacks a portion of them. The data contain about 49,000 clones, around 87% of them singletons. The specimen comprised peripheral blood, sampled after pregnancy. These receptors were obtained from a female donor in good health, enrolled as a control in a pregnancy study.

The rearrangement links TRBV2 to TRBJ2-7; weak D call: TRBD2 (5 bases). The germline gives CDR1 SNHLY, CDR2 FYNNEI. V was clipped by 6 bases and J by 5 bases, with 8 bases between them. The CDR3 is 11 residues long. For the CDR3, the DNA is TGTGCCAGCAGAGTCGGGGACGAGCAGTACTTC. Translating gives CASRVGDEQYF. Filled out from reference TRBV2 and TRBJ2-7, the complete variable domain reads EPEVTQTPSHQVTQMGQEVILRCVPISNHLYFYWYRQILGQKVEFLVSFYNNEISEKSEIFDDQFSVERPDGSNFTLKIRSTKLEDSAMYFCASRVGDEQYFGPGTRLTVT.

The chain couples TRBV6-1 to TRBJ2-7, with D perhaps matching TRBD2 (7 bases). Trimming removed 4 bases at V and 5 bases at J, with 18 bases between. The CDR3 spans 15 residues. The germline CDR1 and CDR2 sequences are MNHNS and SASEGT. The chain's CDR3 is CASSALGGARNEQYF. DNA for the CDR3: TGTGCCAGCAGTGCGCTGGGGGGGGCGAGAAACGAGCAGTACTTC.

The chain couples TRBV6-5 to TRBJ1-1; D gene uncertain. The CDR3 runs to 14 residues. Germline CDR1 MNHEY, CDR2 SVGAGI. V was clipped by 0 bases and J by 4 bases, with 9 bases between them. This CDR3 is CASSYSSVGTEAFF. The CDR3 DNA reads TGTGCCAGCAGTTACTCGAGCGTGGGCACTGAAGCTTTCTTT.

The CDR3 DNA reads as TGTGCCAGCAGCGCCTCGACAGACAACACTGAAGCTTTCTTT. Protein sequence: CASSASTDNTEAFF. The chain combines TRBV5-5 with TRBJ1-1, with D possibly matching TRBD1 (5 bases). Germline CDR1 SGHKS, CDR2 YYEKEE (reference sequence). This CDR3 has 14 residues. Trimming left V 4 bases short and J 2 bases short, with 12 bases between.

This clone occurred once. This rearrangement joins TRBV7-8 to TRBJ2-1; the match to TRBD1 covers 9 bases. V lost 1 base, J lost 2 bases, and 0 bases stayed unmatched. The CDR3 runs to 15 residues. Germline CDR1 SGHVS, CDR2 FQNEAQ. CDR3 in DNA: TGTGCCAGCAGCTTAGGACAGGGGGCCTACAATGAGCAGTTCTTC. Amino acid sequence: CASSLGQGAYNEQFF.

V usage is TRBV7-9 and J usage is TRBJ2-3; D gene uncertain. Germline CDR1 SEHNR, CDR2 FQNEAQ (reference sequence). The CDR3 is made up of 15 amino acids. The V end was cut by 2 bases, the J end by 4 bases, with 13 bases between. CDR3 bases: TGTGCCAGCAGCTTATACCCTAGAGTCCCAGATACGCAGTATTTT. Protein product: CASSLYPRVPDTQYF.

The genes are TRBV7-2 and TRBJ2-3; TRBD2 agrees at 7 bases. The germline V gene has CDR1 SGHTA and CDR2 FQGNSA. The CDR3 totals 14 residues. V lost 1 base, J lost 6 bases, and 4 bases stayed unmatched. This chain's CDR3 is CASSLGGSPDTQYF. The CDR3 coding sequence is TGTGCCAGCAGCTTAGGCGGGAGCCCGGATACGCAGTATTTT.

The chain couples TRBV18 to TRBJ1-1; 8 positions match TRBD1. V trimming: 6 bases; J trimming: 5 bases; junction bases outside the gene matches: 8. Germline CDR1 reads KGHSH; CDR2 reads LQKENI. CDR3 length: 14 residues. The CDR3 sequence: CASSHTDRDTEAFF. DNA for the CDR3: TGTGCCAGCTCTCATACGGACAGGGATACTGAAGCTTTCTTT. Variable domain in full (rest from reference TRBV18 and TRBJ1-1): NAGVMQNPRHLVRRRGQEARLRCSPMKGHSHVYWYRQLPEEGLKFMVYLQKENIIDESGMPKERFSAEFPKEGPSILRIQQVVRGDSAAYFCASSHTDRDTEAFFGQGTRLTVV.

The chain links TRBV6-1 to TRBJ2-5, with TRBD2 matching 7 bases. This CDR3 has 14 amino acids. CDR1 and CDR2 (germline): MNHNS, SASEGT. J was trimmed by 4 bases and V by 4 bases; bases with no gene match: 6. As DNA, the CDR3 is TGTGCCAGCAGTGCTGGGGGGACTACAGAGACCCAGTACTTC. Its protein product is CASSAGGTTETQYF.

The chain couples TRBV15 to TRBJ2-1; D unclear. The V end was cut by 0 bases, the J end by 0 bases, with 6 bases between. Per germline, CDR1 LNHNV and CDR2 YYDKDF (reference sequence). This CDR3 comprises 15 residues. As DNA, the CDR3 is TGTGCCACCAGCAGAGAGGCAGGCTCCTACAATGAGCAGTTCTTC. This gives the protein CATSREAGSYNEQFF.

The genes are TRBV7-9 and TRBJ1-2; D gene ambiguous. Germline CDR1 SEHNR, CDR2 FQNEAQ (reference sequence). Trimming removed 1 base from V and 4 bases from J, with 10 bases in between. The length of the CDR3 is 14 residues. The chain's CDR3 is CASSLDGRGYGYTF. CDR3 bases: TGTGCCAGCAGCTTAGACGGACGGGGCTATGGCTACACCTTC.

The chain couples TRBV28 to TRBJ1-5; the D is unclear. The CDR3 has 16 residues. Germline CDR1 MDHEN, CDR2 SYDVKM. Trimming left V 7 bases short and J 0 bases short, with 16 bases between. Written as DNA, the CDR3 is TGTGCCAGCATCCCTGGACGGGGTATTAGCAATCAGCCCCAGCATTTT. It specifies CASIPGRGISNQPQHF.

V usage is TRBV7-6 and J usage is TRBJ2-1; D is perhaps TRBD2 (6 bases). CDR3 length equals 16 residues. Germline V gives CDR1 SGHVS, CDR2 FNYEAQ. V was clipped by 4 bases and J by 0 bases, with 13 bases between them. The CDR3 is CASSSRDSSSYNEQFF. DNA for the CDR3: TGTGCCAGCAGCTCACGGGACTCGAGCTCCTACAATGAGCAGTTCTTC. The full variable domain, with the rest looked up from reference TRBV7-6 and TRBJ2-1, is GAGVSQSPRYKVTKRGQDVALRCDPISGHVSLYWYRQALGQGPEFLTYFNYEAQQDKSGLPNDRFSAERPEGSISTLTIQRTEQRDSAMYRCASSSRDSSSYNEQFFGPGTRLTVL.

This sequence joins TRBV10-1 and TRBJ2-7; 9 nucleotides match TRBD1. With 6 bases clipped from V and 3 bases from J, the junction kept 9 bases outside the gene matches. CDR3 length: 15 residues. Germline V gene data show CDR1 as WNHNN and CDR2 as SYGVQD (reference sequence). The CDR3 here is CASSTHRTGDYEQYF. As DNA, the CDR3 is TGCGCCAGCAGCACTCATCGGACAGGGGACTACGAGCAGTACTTC.

This chain uses TRBV18 with TRBJ2-3, with 7 bases aligning to TRBD2. Germline CDR1 reads KGHSH; CDR2 reads LQKENI. The CDR3 contains 15 residues. The junction had 6 bases not matched to a gene; V was cut back by 2 bases and J by 4 bases. The CDR3, as DNA: TGTGCCAGCTCACCAGTGGCGGGAGCTCCAGATACGCAGTATTTT. Protein product: CASSPVAGAPDTQYF.

Note on this clone: Other DNA sequences from this sample encode an identical CDR3 as well. The rearrangement joins TRBV6-5 to TRBJ1-1, with D possibly being TRBD1 (6 bases). The CDR3 has 15 amino acids. Germline CDR1 MNHEY, CDR2 SVGAGI. V was clipped by 0 bases and J by 4 bases, with 12 bases between them. CDR3 nucleotide sequence: TGTGCCAGCAGTTACTCGAGGGGGGGCGGCACTGAAGCTTTCTTT. Residues: CASSYSRGGGTEAFF.

V usage is TRBV30 and J usage is TRBJ1-6, with D maybe TRBD1 (5 bases). CDR1 GTSNPN and CDR2 SVGIG come from the germline V gene (reference sequence). V was pared by 6 bases and J by 10 bases, with 10 bases between. The CDR3 spans 11 residues. CDR3 sequence reads: CACQGSSPLHF. The CDR3 nucleotides are TGTGCCTGTCAGGGTTCCTCACCCCTCCACTTT.

The chain carries TRBV7-9 and TRBJ1-1, with D tentatively TRBD1 (5 bases). V lost 1 base, J lost 0 bases, and 15 bases lay in between. CDR3 size: 17 residues. Looked up from germline, CDR1 is SEHNR and CDR2 is FQNEAQ (reference sequence). The CDR3 sequence: CASSLDWRGRMNTEAFF. Written as DNA, the CDR3 is TGTGCCAGCAGCTTAGACTGGAGGGGCAGGATGAACACTGAAGCTTTCTTT. Together with reference TRBV7-9 and TRBJ1-1, the CDR3 gives the full variable domain: DTGVSQNPRHKITKRGQNVTFRCDPISEHNRLYWYRQTLGQGPEFLTYFQNEAQLEKSRLLSDRFSAERPKGSFSTLEIQRTEQGDSAMYLCASSLDWRGRMNTEAFFGQGTRLTVV.

The genes are TRBV7-3 and TRBJ2-7, with 7 bases lining up with TRBD2. Trimming removed 5 bases from V and 6 bases from J; junction bases left unmatched: 10. The germline CDR1 and CDR2 sequences are SGHTA and FQGTGA. The CDR3 sequence is 14 residues long. The CDR3: CASSPHGTTFEQYF. The DNA for the CDR3 is TGTGCCAGCAGCCCGCACGGGACTACGTTCGAGCAGTACTTC.

The rearrangement uses TRBV6-5 and TRBJ2-7; TRBD2 might be the D (6 bases). Deletions cut 2 bases from V and 5 bases from J, with 13 bases between. The CDR3 has 14 residues. Germline-derived CDR1 and CDR2 are MNHEY and SVGAGI. The CDR3 nucleotides are TGTGCCAGCAGTTACGCGGGAACGGGCGACGAGCAGTACTTC. This sequence encodes CASSYAGTGDEQYF.

V is TRBV6-1 and J is TRBJ2-7, with D perhaps matching TRBD2 (6 bases). The CDR3 has 15 amino acids. The germline CDR1 and CDR2 sequences are MNHNS and SASEGT. Trimming pared 9 bases from V and 7 bases from J, leaving 25 bases between. DNA for the CDR3: TGTGCCAGGAGGGGCCATGCGACTAGGTGGGCGGAGCAGTACTTC. As protein: CARRGHATRWAEQYF.

The chain has TRBV5-6 and TRBJ1-4; 10 bases agree with TRBD1. Trimming cost V 3 bases and J 4 bases; bases outside gene matches: 6. This CDR3 is built from 16 residues. Looked up from germline, CDR1 is SGHDT and CDR2 is YYEEEE. The CDR3 nucleotides are TGTGCCAGCAGCTCCGGGACAGGGGCGATTAATGAAAAACTGTTTTTT. This codes for CASSSGTGAINEKLFF. Supplemented by reference TRBV5-6 and TRBJ1-4, the full variable domain reads DAGVTQSPTHLIKTRGQQVTLRCSPKSGHDTVSWYQQALGQGPQFIFQYYEEEERQRGNFPDRFSGHQFPNYSSELNVNALLLGDSALYLCASSSGTGAINEKLFFGSGTQLSVL.

The genes are TRBV27 and TRBJ2-3; 8 nucleotides agree with TRBD2. V was clipped by 0 bases and J by 4 bases; unmatched bases: 6. The CDR3 runs 16 residues. CDR1 is MNHEY, CDR2 SMNVEV, per germline (reference sequence). CDR3 in amino acids: CASSLSARGGPDTQYF. The CDR3 nucleotides are TGTGCCAGCAGTTTATCGGCCCGGGGGGGCCCAGATACGCAGTATTTT.

The chain uses TRBV29-1 and TRBJ1-2; 8 positions agree with TRBD1. CDR1 SQVTM and CDR2 ANQGSEA come from the germline V gene. J lost 1 base, V lost 6 bases, and 7 bases had no gene match. This CDR3 spans 14 amino acids. CDR3 in DNA: TGCAGCGTCGAGGGGGGACAGGATAACTATGGCTACACCTTC. This codes for CSVEGGQDNYGYTF.

The chain links TRBV6-5 to TRBJ1-1, with 10 positions matching TRBD1. From germline, CDR1 is MNHEY and CDR2 SVGAGI. Trimming took 6 bases from V and 2 from J; bases not matched to a gene: 6. The CDR3 is 15 residues long. Here the CDR3 DNA reads TGTGCCAGCAGAACTGGACAGGGGGTTAACACTGAAGCTTTCTTT. Amino acids: CASRTGQGVNTEAFF.

This chain uses TRBV27 with TRBJ1-2; 7 bases line up with TRBD1. Per germline, CDR1 MNHEY and CDR2 SMNVEV (reference sequence). This CDR3 spans 15 amino acids. Trimming took 2 bases from V and 2 from J; bases not matched to a gene: 5. The CDR3 DNA is TGTGCCAGCAGTTTAGGGACGGGACAGAACTATGGCTACACCTTC. Its translation is CASSLGTGQNYGYTF.